The following is a T cell receptor (beta chain) sequence with its context. The antigen it recognizes is unknown. Base qualities are not recorded, but no much larger clone differs from it by a single base. The CDR3 regions of human TCRbeta chains were subjected to immunosequencing. Per the source publication's procedure: Repertoire TCRs were checked for matches against a reference library of SARS-CoV-2-specific TCRs that had been generated using the MIRA antigen-specificity platform. Breadth was defined as the fraction of unique TCRs that were SARS-CoV-2-associated, and depth was defined as the fraction of total T cells that were SARS-CoV-2-associated. Using the MIRA data, each spike-specific TCR was assigned both to the spike region to which the TCR was reactive and to a CD4 or CD8 class. Log10-transformed breadth and depth values were compared by one-way ANOVA with Sidak's multiple comparisons tests. The clones in this table, taken by TCRdb from immuneACCESS, are in-frame only. Not every clone is retained; where verified, under half of the shortfall comes from an unresolved V gene, and the cause of the rest is unknown. That table gives V, J and clone size, and the DNA gave D and trimming. The sample table contains 90,000 to 120,000 clones; only one count was recorded for roughly 90% of them. The biggest ten clones account for 3.5% to 4.5% of the sample.

Explained via the paper, the time point label denotes: baseline before first vaccination. The vaccinee samples were drawn from two UK trials, COV001 and COV002, one of which was a single-blind randomized controlled phase 2/3 trial testing AZD1222 (ChAdOx1 nCoV-19) in healthy adults. Trial participant PBMC samples were collected at day 0 and day 28 after the second dose for TCRbeta chain sequencing. The data originate from a study of T cell responses to AZD1222 COVID-19 vaccine (dated by TCRdb to the early 2020s). With regard to the full study: AZD1222 recipients with second doses at about 4 weeks or about 12 weeks were pooled, because spike-specific TCR depth and breadth did not differ between schedules. TCR sequencing was performed for about 250 trial participants, of whom about 200 were given two doses of AZD1222 and some 25 were given two doses of MenACWY control vaccine. Enrollment into the trials was organized by age into subgroups of 18-55, 56-69 and 70-plus years, and those subgroups contained roughly 150, 30 and 60 TCR-sequenced participants, respectively.

Overall study results and their limits: The vaccine-associated CD4 TCRs covered the entire spike protein, and the dominant responses fell in regions 160-218 and 743-854. Spike-specific TCR breadth and depth rose significantly after two AZD1222 doses compared with day 0 and with MenACWY recipients. In the small 56-69-year group, the increase in depth fell short of significance, most likely because of low power. Epitopes outside the regions mutated in the B.1.351 and B.1.1.7 variants were reportedly recognized by nearly half of the unique spike-specific TCRs. No day 14 peak-response samples were available, so repertoires were characterized only after the peak T cell response. Only five to seven AZD1222 recipients were SARS-CoV-2 seropositive at baseline, limiting conclusions about previously exposed vaccinees. Participants were mostly white British and included more females than males, and it was suggested by the authors that clonal diversity may have been underestimated.

The CDR3 starts with the cysteine, ends with the phenylalanine, and has 15 residues. Only the CDR3 region is kept as DNA, spanning 45 bases read in frame from base 1. V is cut by 6 bases and J by 4 bases, and the space between the germline ends is 15 bases. CDR1 MNHNY and CDR2 SVGAGI are derived from the germline V gene (reference sequence). The origin of this receptor is an adult in good health. The receptor chain draws on TRBV6-6 and TRBJ1-4, and the D gene may be TRBD1, 5 bases matching. Here the sequenced sample was peripheral blood, taken on day 0 of AZD1222 vaccination. The CDR3 protein sequence reads: CASSPGGRGNEKLFF. At the DNA level, the sequence is TGTGCCAGCAGCCCCGGGGGGAGGGGTAATGAAAAACTGTTTTTT.